Sequencing of this TCR beta chain was carried out in a study of control samples from healthy donors and cancer patients. The assay was immunoSEQ multiplex PCR, and TCRdb's table has in-frame clones only and misses some. Of 45,000 to 60,000 clones listed, 94% are singletons. V was shortened by 0 bases and J by 8 bases, with 5 bases between the two germline ends. The germline V gene has CDR1 MGHRA and CDR2 YSYEKL. CDR3 size: 13 residues. The material sequenced was blood. The receptor's source is a man aged 25-45 years in good health. This sequence joins TRBV4-1 and TRBJ1-6, with D uncertain. CDR3 sequence (DNA): TGCGCCAGCAGCCAAGAGGAATATTCACCCCTCCACTTT. Protein product: CASSQEEYSPLHF.